This is a list of T cell receptor beta chains from one sample in a study of tumor-infiltrating lymphocytes in primary liver carcinoma. TCRdb re-called the multiplex PCR reads with MiXCR, one entry per CDR3 protein. The sample records about 200,000 distinct CDR3 sequences, roughly 61% being singletons. Input material: peripheral blood. The receptors were sampled from a woman between 55 and 75 years old with primary liver carcinoma and hepatitis B virus infection. CDR3s include the opening cysteine and the closing phenylalanine or tryptophan. A D gene is named only where the DNA matches it firmly. Clone size is given for some rows only: seen once, a few or many times, or a class if the clone is expanded.

j_call,v_call,clone_size,d_call,cdr3_aa,cdr3_nt
TRBJ2-3,TRBV30,.,TRBD2,CACIDVSGTDTQYF,TGTGCCTGCATTGATGTTAGCGGGACAGATACGCAGTATTTT
TRBJ1-2,TRBV11-2,.,.,CASSPLRPYGYAF,TGTGCCAGCAGCCCTCTCCGTCCCTATGGCTACGCCTTC
TRBJ2-5,TRBV11-2,once,.,CASSSGGKKGTQYF,TGTGCCAGCAGCTCAGGAGGGAAAAAAGGGACCCAGTACTTC
TRBJ1-1,TRBV4-1,.,.,CASSPPGRVNTEALF,TGCGCCAGCAGCCCCCCGGGGCGGGTTAACACTGAAGCTTTATTT
TRBJ2-1,TRBV29-1,.,TRBD2,CSVSYGSGTEQLF,TGCAGTGTTTCCTACGGTAGCGGGACTGAGCAGCTCTTC
TRBJ2-1,TRBV7-9,.,.,CASSLIYNEQFF,TGTGCCAGCAGCTTAATTTACAATGAGCAGTTCTTC
TRBJ2-7,TRBV11-2,once,TRBD2,CASSLIAGGPIYREQYF,TGTGCCAGCAGCTTGATAGCGGGAGGGCCGATTTACCGCGAGCAGTACTTC
TRBJ2-7,TRBV28,.,TRBD2,CAGSLAGAGGSYEQYF,TGTGCCGGCAGTTTGGCGGGAGCGGGAGGCAGCTACGAGCAGTACTTC
TRBJ2-3,TRBV4-1,.,TRBD2,CASSQIALAGVANTQYF,TGCGCCAGCAGCCAAATCGCACTAGCGGGAGTGGCAAATACGCAGTACTTT
TRBJ2-7,TRBV11-3,once,.,CVISSDGYEQYF,TGTGTCATCAGCTCGGACGGCTACGAACAGTACTTC
TRBJ2-7,TRBV6-1,.,TRBD2,CTSSPGGDVRLEQYF,TGTACCAGCAGTCCGGGGGGAGATGTACGATTGGAGCAGTACTTC
TRBJ2-3,TRBV20-1,.,TRBD2,CSAFQAGAPDTQYF,TGCAGTGCCTTTCAAGCGGGAGCCCCAGATACGCAGTATTTT
TRBJ2-7,TRBV6-5,.,.,CASNSPPGRRTSYEQYF,TGTGCCAGCAATTCCCCCCCCGGACGCAGGACCTCCTACGAGCAGTACTTC
TRBJ2-7,TRBV11-2,once,.,CASSLEPGAKQYF,TGTGCCAGCAGCTTAGAGCCTGGGGCCAAGCAGTACTTC
TRBJ2-5,TRBV4-1,many,.,CASSQTRTDQETQYF,TGCGCCAGCAGCCAAACCCGGACAGATCAAGAGACCCAGTACTTC
TRBJ2-7,TRBV10-3,few,.,CAISVESQTPWVSEQYF,TGTGCCATCAGTGTTGAGTCACAAACCCCCTGGGTGAGTGAGCAGTACTTC